One sample yielded the 4 T cell receptor beta chains listed below, sequenced in a study of T cell responses to AZD1222 COVID-19 vaccine. Data came from immunoSEQ multiplex PCR; TCRdb stores just in-frame clones and leaves some out. This sample has around 150,000 clones, with over 90% found just once. The source was peripheral blood, collected 28 days after the second AZD1222 dose. These receptors were obtained from an adult who received the AZD1222 COVID-19 vaccine.

The rearrangement joins TRBV10-2 to TRBJ1-3; TRBD1 aligns across 7 bases. Germline V lookup: CDR1 WSHSY, CDR2 SAAADI. V gave up 2 bases and J gave up 0 bases; unmatched junction bases: 7. The CDR3 consists of 17 residues. CDR3 loop: CASSEPRDRASGNTIYF. CDR3 DNA: TGCGCCAGCAGTGAGCCCAGGGACAGAGCCTCTGGAAACACCATATATTTT.

The rearrangement links TRBV11-2 to TRBJ2-5, with D unclear. CDR1 and CDR2 (germline): SGHAT, FQNNGV. Trimming shortened V by 3 bases and J by 2 bases, and 4 bases separated the two germline ends. The CDR3 extends over 12 amino acids. The CDR3 spells CASSLAQETQYF. The CDR3 bases are TGTGCCAGCAGCTTGGCTCAAGAGACCCAGTACTTC.

This chain connects TRBV5-1 to TRBJ1-1; 9 nucleotides match TRBD1. This CDR3 spans 14 amino acids. The ends lost 0 bases at V and 5 bases at J; junction bases unmatched: 2. The germline V gene encodes CDR1 SGHRS and CDR2 YFSETQ. The CDR3: CASSLEGQGTEAFF. The CDR3 nucleotides read TGCGCCAGCAGCTTGGAGGGACAGGGAACTGAAGCTTTCTTT.

This chain joins TRBV7-8 and TRBJ2-5; D is possibly TRBD2 (7 bases). The V end was cut by 5 bases, the J end by 4 bases, with 17 bases between. The germline V gene has CDR1 SGHVS and CDR2 FQNEAQ. This CDR3 region has 15 residues. The CDR3 sequence: CASSLGGTRRETQYF. Written as DNA, the CDR3 is TGTGCCAGCAGCCTGGGGGGGACAAGGCGAGAGACCCAGTACTTC.